Listed below are T cell receptor beta chains from one sample, sequenced in a study of blood T cell repertoires in COVID-19. Produced via immunoSEQ multiplex PCR; TCRdb's table is partial and in-frame only. The table has roughly 58,000 clones, around 66% seen once. Material for sequencing was PBMCs or T cells enriched from blood (not recorded which). The receptors originated from a woman in her sixties or seventies who had been exposed to COVID-19. CDR3s include the opening cysteine and the closing phenylalanine or tryptophan. D genes are given only for firm matches. The listing skips clone size in some rows; elsewhere it reads once, few, many or a size class.

size: few; V: TRBV10-3; J: TRBJ2-1; D: -; length: 15; CDR3: CAIGGAQSSYNEQFF; DNA: TGTGCCATCGGAGGAGCGCAAAGCTCCTACAATGAGCAGTTCTTC
size: -; V: TRBV14; J: TRBJ2-3; D: TRBD2; length: 16; CDR3: CASSQPSGGVTDTQYF; DNA: TGTGCCAGCAGCCAACCTAGCGGGGGGGTCACAGATACGCAGTATTTT
size: once; V: TRBV5-1; J: TRBJ1-2; D: -; length: 13; CDR3: CASSLGGTRGYTF; DNA: TGCGCCAGCAGCTTGGGAGGTACGCGGGGCTACACCTTC
size: -; V: TRBV5-3; J: TRBJ2-7; D: TRBD2; length: 14; CDR3: CARGYAGGPDEQYF; DNA: TGTGCCAGAGGGTACGCGGGAGGACCCGACGAGCAGTACTTC
size: -; V: TRBV11-2; J: TRBJ1-4; D: -; length: 15; CDR3: CASSLGGGTNEKLFF; DNA: TGTGCCAGCAGCTTAGGGGGGGGAACTAATGAAAAACTGTTTTTT
size: many; V: TRBV18; J: TRBJ1-4; D: TRBD1; length: 13; CDR3: CASSPETGKKLFF; DNA: TGTGCCAGCTCACCCGAGACAGGGAAAAAACTGTTTTTT
size: few; V: TRBV5-6; J: TRBJ1-5; D: -; length: 15; CDR3: CASSLRMWAGQPQHF; DNA: TGTGCCAGCAGCTTGAGGATGTGGGCAGGCCAGCCCCAGCATTTT
size: -; V: TRBV6-4; J: TRBJ2-2; D: TRBD2; length: 15; CDR3: CASSAASGFTGELFF; DNA: TGTGCCAGCAGTGCGGCTAGCGGGTTCACCGGGGAGCTGTTTTTT
size: -; V: TRBV7-2; J: TRBJ2-6; D: -; length: 17; CDR3: CAIGRGTAFSGANVLTF; DNA: TGTGCCATCGGCCGGGGGACGGCATTTTCTGGGGCCAACGTCCTGACTTTC
size: once; V: TRBV7-9; J: TRBJ1-2; D: -; length: 12; CDR3: CASSPTDYGYTF; DNA: TGTGCCAGCAGCCCTACGGACTATGGCTACACCTTC
size: -; V: TRBV19; J: TRBJ2-1; D: -; length: 13; CDR3: CASSMEGADEQFF; DNA: TGTGCCAGTAGTATGGAGGGGGCCGATGAGCAGTTCTTC
size: few; V: TRBV5-4; J: TRBJ1-2; D: TRBD1; length: 15; CDR3: CASSLGGTGSYGYTF; DNA: TGTGCCAGCAGCTTGGGTGGGACAGGATCGTATGGCTACACCTTC
size: few; V: TRBV7-8; J: TRBJ1-1; D: -; length: 12; CDR3: CASSPGQSEAFF; DNA: TGTGCCAGCAGCCCTGGACAGAGTGAAGCTTTCTTT
size: -; V: TRBV18; J: TRBJ1-1; D: -; length: 13; CDR3: CASSHGHPSEAFF; DNA: TGTGCCAGCTCACATGGCCACCCGTCTGAAGCTTTCTTT
size: -; V: TRBV5-6; J: TRBJ2-2; D: -; length: 15; CDR3: CASRPANSHTGELFF; DNA: TGTGCCAGCAGGCCTGCTAACTCACACACCGGGGAGCTGTTTTTT
size: -; V: TRBV28; J: TRBJ2-7; D: TRBD1; length: 16; CDR3: CASSLWVRQGTVEQYF; DNA: TGTGCCAGCAGTTTATGGGTGCGACAGGGAACGGTCGAGCAGTACTTC
size: -; V: TRBV4-1; J: TRBJ1-3; D: -; length: 14; CDR3: CASSHRGSGNTIYF; DNA: TGCGCCAGCAGCCACAGGGGCTCTGGAAACACCATATATTTT
size: -; V: TRBV3-1/TRBV3-2; J: TRBJ2-7; D: -; length: 14; CDR3: CASSQGTGTYEQYF; DNA: TGTGCCAGCAGCCAGGGAACAGGAACCTACGAGCAGTACTTC
size: many; V: TRBV5-1; J: TRBJ1-1; D: -; length: 13; CDR3: CATAGQPNTEAFF; DNA: TGCGCCACCGCCGGACAGCCGAACACTGAAGCTTTCTTT
size: few; V: TRBV29-1; J: TRBJ2-5; D: -; length: 13; CDR3: CSVEDVRGETQYF; DNA: TGCAGCGTTGAAGATGTCCGGGGAGAGACCCAGTACTTC
size: -; V: TRBV10-1; J: TRBJ2-2; D: TRBD2; length: 17; CDR3: CASSAASGRSRAGELFF; DNA: TGCGCCAGCAGTGCGGCTAGCGGGAGATCTCGGGCCGGGGAGCTGTTTTTT
size: -; V: TRBV18; J: TRBJ1-5; D: TRBD1; length: 14; CDR3: CASSPETGNQPQHF; DNA: TGTGCCAGCTCACCGGAGACAGGGAATCAGCCCCAGCATTTT
size: -; V: TRBV15; J: TRBJ2-3; D: -; length: 14; CDR3: CATSMRDFTDTQYF; DNA: TGTGCCACCAGCATGAGGGACTTCACAGATACGCAGTATTTT
size: many; V: TRBV6-5; J: TRBJ2-7; D: -; length: 13; CDR3: CASSYYRGSEQYF; DNA: TGTGCCAGCAGTTACTATAGGGGAAGCGAGCAGTACTTC
size: -; V: TRBV30; J: TRBJ2-7; D: TRBD2; length: 13; CDR3: CAMVGRGGYEQYF; DNA: TGTGCCATGGTCGGGAGGGGCGGCTACGAGCAGTACTTC
size: -; V: TRBV5-1; J: TRBJ1-1; D: -; length: 14; CDR3: CASSLADRNTEAFF; DNA: TGCGCCAGCAGCTTAGCTGACAGGAACACTGAAGCTTTCTTT
size: many; V: TRBV7-2; J: TRBJ2-1; D: -; length: 14; CDR3: CASSLEGSGNEQFF; DNA: TGTGCCAGCAGCTTAGAAGGGTCGGGGAATGAGCAGTTCTTC
size: few; V: TRBV4-3; J: TRBJ2-7; D: -; length: 15; CDR3: CASSQGRANSYEQYF; DNA: TGCGCCAGCAGCCAAGGGAGGGCGAATTCCTACGAGCAGTACTTC
size: -; V: TRBV13; J: TRBJ1-1; D: -; length: 13; CDR3: CASSLRRSTEAFF; DNA: TGTGCCAGCAGCTTAAGGAGGTCCACTGAAGCTTTCTTT
size: -; V: TRBV2; J: TRBJ2-1; D: TRBD2; length: 15; CDR3: CASSVSSGGYNEQFF; DNA: TGTGCCAGCAGTGTATCGAGCGGGGGGTACAATGAGCAGTTCTTC
size: -; V: TRBV7-8; J: TRBJ1-2; D: TRBD1; length: 14; CDR3: CASSSGQGGGGYTF; DNA: TGTGCCAGCAGCTCGGGACAGGGGGGTGGAGGCTACACCTTC
size: -; V: TRBV7-9; J: TRBJ2-7; D: -; length: 16; CDR3: CASSLDSRGASYEQYF; DNA: TGTGCCAGCAGCTTAGACTCCAGGGGGGCCTCCTACGAGCAGTACTTC
size: -; V: TRBV29-1; J: TRBJ1-3; D: -; length: 12; CDR3: CSAESWGNTIYF; DNA: TGCAGCGCCGAGTCTTGGGGAAACACCATATATTTT
size: -; V: TRBV6-2/TRBV6-3; J: TRBJ2-7; D: TRBD2; length: 16; CDR3: CASSTQGRGRSYEQYF; DNA: TGTGCCAGCAGTACCCAAGGGAGGGGACGATCCTACGAGCAGTACTTC
size: -; V: TRBV29-1; J: TRBJ2-7; D: TRBD2; length: 12; CDR3: CSVVPGGGEQYF; DNA: TGCAGCGTTGTACCGGGGGGAGGCGAGCAGTACTTC
size: -; V: TRBV2; J: TRBJ1-4; D: TRBD1; length: 18; CDR3: CASSAWIGTGYKKEKLFF; DNA: TGTGCCAGCAGTGCGTGGATCGGGACAGGTTACAAAAAGGAAAAACTGTTTTTT
size: -; V: TRBV7-6; J: TRBJ2-7; D: -; length: 15; CDR3: CASSLAAPSSYEQYF; DNA: TGTGCCAGCAGCTTAGCAGCCCCTAGCTCCTACGAGCAGTACTTC
size: -; V: TRBV30; J: TRBJ1-2; D: -; length: 15; CDR3: CAWTSAGAKLGGYTF; DNA: TGTGCCTGGACCTCGGCGGGGGCTAAGCTCGGTGGCTACACCTTC
size: -; V: TRBV18; J: TRBJ2-7; D: -; length: 14; CDR3: CASSPEAVTYEQYF; DNA: TGTGCCAGCTCACCAGAGGCAGTTACCTACGAGCAGTACTTC
size: -; V: TRBV5-1; J: TRBJ2-2; D: TRBD1; length: 15; CDR3: CASSFGQGATGELFF; DNA: TGCGCCAGCAGCTTTGGGCAGGGGGCAACCGGGGAGCTGTTTTTT
size: -; V: TRBV2; J: TRBJ1-1; D: -; length: 14; CDR3: CASSEARVDSRAFF; DNA: TGTGCCAGCAGTGAAGCGAGAGTTGATTCCCGGGCTTTCTTT
size: -; V: TRBV16; J: TRBJ1-2; D: -; length: 16; CDR3: CASSQSPRGTNYGYTF; DNA: TGTGCCAGCAGCCAATCCCCACGAGGAACTAACTATGGCTACACCTTC
size: -; V: TRBV7-8; J: TRBJ2-1; D: TRBD2; length: 15; CDR3: CASSSTSGVYNEQFF; DNA: TGTGCCAGCAGTTCCACTAGCGGGGTTTACAATGAGCAGTTCTTC
size: -; V: TRBV7-8; J: TRBJ2-1; D: TRBD1; length: 16; CDR3: CASSLVSGGKRDEQFF; DNA: TGTGCCAGCAGCTTAGTGTCAGGGGGCAAGAGGGATGAGCAGTTCTTC
size: once; V: TRBV7-8; J: TRBJ2-6; D: -; length: 15; CDR3: CASRARQPGANVLTF; DNA: TGTGCCAGCCGAGCCCGACAGCCTGGGGCCAACGTCCTGACTTTC
size: -; V: TRBV4-3; J: TRBJ1-4; D: TRBD1; length: 15; CDR3: CASSQGTGEGEKLFF; DNA: TGCGCCAGCAGCCAAGGGACAGGGGAAGGTGAAAAACTGTTTTTT
size: -; V: TRBV19; J: TRBJ2-7; D: TRBD1; length: 17; CDR3: CASSIRRPGQRSGEQYF; DNA: TGTGCCAGTAGTATTCGCCGTCCGGGACAGCGGTCCGGCGAGCAGTACTTC
size: -; V: TRBV7-9; J: TRBJ1-1; D: -; length: 14; CDR3: CASSLPGGATEAFF; DNA: TGTGCCAGCAGCTTACCCGGGGGGGCCACTGAAGCTTTCTTT
size: -; V: TRBV25-1; J: TRBJ1-6; D: -; length: 15; CDR3: CASRDQGRVPSPLHF; DNA: TGTGCCAGCAGGGACCAGGGCAGGGTCCCATCACCCCTCCACTTT
size: once; V: TRBV29-1; J: TRBJ2-5; D: TRBD1; length: 13; CDR3: CSAEGQRGETQYF; DNA: TGCAGCGCTGAGGGACAGCGCGGAGAGACCCAGTACTTC
size: -; V: TRBV5-5; J: TRBJ1-1; D: -; length: 15; CDR3: CASSSQAGLDTEAFF; DNA: TGTGCCAGCAGCTCTCAGGCAGGGCTGGACACTGAAGCTTTCTTT
size: few; V: TRBV5-1; J: TRBJ1-5; D: -; length: 15; CDR3: CASSQEGGHGQPQHF; DNA: TGCGCCAGCAGCCAGGAGGGGGGGCACGGGCAGCCCCAGCATTTT
size: -; V: TRBV6-5; J: TRBJ1-5; D: -; length: 14; CDR3: CASSPTGQFLSQHF; DNA: TGTGCCAGCAGTCCAACCGGACAATTTCTGTCCCAGCATTTT
size: -; V: TRBV28; J: TRBJ1-6; D: -; length: 13; CDR3: CASSLSRDSPLHF; DNA: TGTGCCAGCAGTTTATCGCGGGATTCACCCCTCCACTTT
size: -; V: TRBV9; J: TRBJ2-7; D: TRBD1; length: 16; CDR3: CASSVGLGQGIFEQYF; DNA: TGTGCCAGCAGCGTAGGTCTCGGACAGGGAATATTCGAGCAGTACTTC
size: -; V: TRBV6-2/TRBV6-3; J: TRBJ2-7; D: TRBD1; length: 14; CDR3: CASSYTGGAYEQYF; DNA: TGTGCCAGCAGCTATACAGGGGGCGCCTACGAGCAGTACTTC
size: -; V: TRBV2; J: TRBJ1-5; D: -; length: 14; CDR3: CASSGGGSNQPQHF; DNA: TGTGCCAGCAGTGGCGGCGGGAGCAATCAGCCCCAGCATTTT
size: -; V: TRBV12-3/TRBV12-4; J: TRBJ2-7; D: -; length: 12; CDR3: CASSRNRDEQYF; DNA: TGTGCCAGCAGCCGGAACAGGGACGAGCAGTACTTC
size: -; V: TRBV6-4; J: TRBJ1-2; D: TRBD1; length: 12; CDR3: CASSDSGTVYTF; DNA: TGTGCCAGCAGTGATTCCGGGACAGTCTACACCTTC